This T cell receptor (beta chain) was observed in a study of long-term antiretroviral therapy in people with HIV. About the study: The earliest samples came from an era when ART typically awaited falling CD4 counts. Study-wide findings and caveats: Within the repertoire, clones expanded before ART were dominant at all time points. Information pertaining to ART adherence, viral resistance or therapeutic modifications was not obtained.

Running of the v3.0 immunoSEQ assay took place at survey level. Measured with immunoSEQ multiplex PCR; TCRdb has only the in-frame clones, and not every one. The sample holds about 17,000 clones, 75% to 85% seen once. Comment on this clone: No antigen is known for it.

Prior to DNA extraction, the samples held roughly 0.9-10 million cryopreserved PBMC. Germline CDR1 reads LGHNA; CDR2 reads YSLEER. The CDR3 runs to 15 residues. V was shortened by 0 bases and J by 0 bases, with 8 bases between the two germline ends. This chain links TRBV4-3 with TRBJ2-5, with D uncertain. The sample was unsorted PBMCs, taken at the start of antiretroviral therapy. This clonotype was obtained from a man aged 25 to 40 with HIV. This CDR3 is CASSQDSSNQETQYF. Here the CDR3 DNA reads TGCGCCAGCAGCCAAGATAGTTCTAACCAAGAGACCCAGTACTTC.